This passage covers 20 T cell receptor beta chains from one sample sequenced in a study of PD-L1 blockade in urothelial cancer. Data came from immunoSEQ multiplex PCR; TCRdb stores just in-frame clones and leaves some out. The sample consists of roughly 25,000 clones, almost 85% of them appearing once. The sequencing here drew on PBMCs, taken around atezolizumab (anti-PD-L1) treatment. The receptors come from a man between 70 and 80 years old with urothelial cancer.

This chain links TRBV18 with TRBJ2-5, with D maybe TRBD2 (6 bases). The CDR3 loop spans 12 amino acids. Deletions cut 8 bases from V and 2 bases from J, with 9 bases between. From germline, CDR1 is KGHSH and CDR2 LQKENI. The CDR3 protein is CASRGLQETQYF. DNA of the CDR3: TGTGCCAGCCGGGGACTTCAAGAGACCCAGTACTTC.

The CDR3 DNA sequence: TGTGCCAGCAGCTTCAAGCGACTAGCAGACTACAATGAGCAGTTCTTC. Encoded protein: CASSFKRLADYNEQFF. The chain has TRBV5-4 and TRBJ2-1; 7 nucleotides agree with TRBD2. The V gene end was trimmed by 2 bases and the J gene end by 3 bases; junction bases not matched to a gene: 8. CDR3 length: 16 amino acids. Germline-derived CDR1 and CDR2 are SGHNT and YYREEE (reference sequence).

The chain is built from TRBV28 and TRBJ2-7; TRBD2 might be the D (6 bases). Trimming pared 6 bases from V and 4 bases from J, leaving 16 bases between. In germline, CDR1 is MDHEN, CDR2 SYDVKM. This CDR3 spans 14 amino acids. CDR3 sequence reads: CASRGTLRGYEQYF. In nucleotides, the CDR3 is TGTGCCAGCAGGGGGACCCTCCGGGGGTACGAGCAGTACTTC.

The chain has TRBV18 and TRBJ1-4; TRBD1 might be the D (6 bases). CDR3 size: 17 residues. Germline CDR1 KGHSH, CDR2 LQKENI. Trimming removed 4 bases at V and 8 bases at J, with 23 bases between. CDR3 region: CASSRAPALTGKEKLFF. As DNA, the CDR3 is TGTGCCAGCTCACGAGCCCCAGCTCTAACAGGGAAAGAAAAACTGTTTTTT.

The genes are TRBV2 and TRBJ2-7, with TRBD1 as a possible D gene (5 bases). The V end lost 9 bases, the J end lost 0 bases, and 12 bases lay between the germline ends. The CDR3 runs to 13 residues. Germline V CDR1 and CDR2: SNHLY, FYNNEI. The CDR3 here is CASCADSSYEQYF. For the CDR3, the DNA is TGTGCCAGTTGCGCCGACAGCTCCTACGAGCAGTACTTC.

The genes are TRBV5-5 and TRBJ2-1; 14 nucleotides match TRBD2. The CDR3 is 16 amino acids. CDR1 and CDR2 from the germline V gene are SGHKS and YYEKEE (reference sequence). The V gene end was trimmed by 3 bases and the J gene end by 9 bases; junction bases not matched to a gene: 8. This CDR3 is CASSWGLAGVIAEQFF. The CDR3 nucleotides read TGTGCCAGCAGCTGGGGACTAGCGGGAGTCATAGCTGAGCAGTTCTTC.

The rearrangement uses TRBV27 and TRBJ2-1, with a weak D call TRBD2 (6 bases). The CDR3 contains 14 residues. Trimming removed 4 bases at V and 7 bases at J, with 14 bases between. Germline lookup yields CDR1 MNHEY and CDR2 SMNVEV (reference sequence). The DNA of the CDR3 is TGTGCCAGCAGTTCACGACGGGAGCGGAATGAGCAGTTCTTC. Translated: CASSSRRERNEQFF.

The V gene is TRBV11-2, the J gene TRBJ2-2; 8 bases agree with TRBD1. Unmatched junction bases numbered 3, after V lost 5 bases and J lost 4 bases. Per germline, CDR1 SGHAT and CDR2 FQNNGV. The CDR3 length is 14 residues. The CDR3 coding sequence is TGTGCCAGCAGCCGGACAGGGTCCACCGGGGAGCTGTTTTTT. The encoded protein is CASSRTGSTGELFF.

The chain joins TRBV5-1 to TRBJ2-2, with D perhaps matching TRBD1 (6 bases). This CDR3 comprises 14 residues. Germline CDR1 reads SGHRS; CDR2 reads YFSETQ. Trimming removed 4 bases at V and 5 bases at J, with 12 bases between. Written as DNA, the CDR3 is TGCGCCAGCAGCGAAAACACAGGGACCGGGGAGCTGTTTTTT. Amino acids: CASSENTGTGELFF.

The chain carries TRBV5-6 and TRBJ2-4; 7 positions match TRBD2. This CDR3 spans 14 amino acids. The V gene's germline CDR1 is SGHDT and CDR2 YYEEEE. The trim removed 4 bases at V and 7 bases at J, leaving 8 bases unmatched. As DNA, the CDR3 is TGTGCCAGCAGCCTCTGGACCGGGAGGAACATTCAGTACTTC. Its protein is CASSLWTGRNIQYF. Full variable domain (missing parts from reference TRBV5-6 and TRBJ2-4): DAGVTQSPTHLIKTRGQQVTLRCSPKSGHDTVSWYQQALGQGPQFIFQYYEEEERQRGNFPDRFSGHQFPNYSSELNVNALLLGDSALYLCASSLWTGRNIQYFGAGTRLSVL.

The chain is built from TRBV7-9 and TRBJ1-3; D perhaps matches TRBD1 (5 bases). Per the germline V gene, CDR1 is SEHNR and CDR2 is FQNEAQ (reference sequence). V was shortened by 2 bases and J by 0 bases, with 11 bases between the two germline ends. CDR3 size: 16 residues. The CDR3 bases are TGTGCCAGCAGCTTAATATATGACAGCTCTGGAAACACCATATATTTT. It yields the protein CASSLIYDSSGNTIYF.

This chain uses TRBV6-5 with TRBJ1-2; TRBD1 aligns across 7 bases. Trimming at V came to 0 bases and at J to 7 bases, leaving 11 bases not matched to a gene. Germline values: CDR1 MNHEY, CDR2 SVGAGI. The CDR3 is 16 residues long. This CDR3 reads CASSYSRTGAILGYTF. Here the CDR3 DNA reads TGTGCCAGCAGTTACTCGAGGACAGGAGCAATTCTTGGCTACACCTTC.

The V gene is TRBV5-1, the J gene TRBJ2-3, with 9 bases fitting TRBD2. There are 15 residues in the CDR3. The germline V gene encodes CDR1 SGHRS and CDR2 YFSETQ. V lost 4 bases and J lost 1; bases outside the gene matches: 4. The DNA of the CDR3 is TGCGCCAGCAGCACGGGACTAGCAGGCACAGATACGCAGTATTTT. Translating it yields CASSTGLAGTDTQYF.

The gene calls are TRBV7-9 and TRBJ2-7; D remains ambiguous. V gave up 1 base and J gave up 4 bases, with 5 bases separating them. This CDR3 is built from 12 residues. Germline CDR1 and CDR2: SEHNR and FQNEAQ (reference sequence). The CDR3 nucleotides are TGTGCCAGCAGCTTAGGCAGTTACGAGCAGTACTTC. This gives the protein CASSLGSYEQYF.

This rearrangement joins TRBV6-5 to TRBJ2-1, with 8 bases lining up with TRBD2. With 3 bases clipped from V and 6 bases from J, the junction kept 10 bases outside the gene matches. Germline V gives CDR1 MNHEY, CDR2 SVGAGI. The CDR3 length is 16 residues. In DNA form, the CDR3 reads TGTGCCAGCAGTTATAGTCGGACTAGCTTCATCAATGAGCAGTTCTTC. Its translation is CASSYSRTSFINEQFF.

This sequence joins TRBV5-4 and TRBJ2-3, with a possible D match to TRBD2 (5 bases). Germline assignment: CDR1 SGHNT and CDR2 YYREEE (reference sequence). This CDR3 has 16 amino acids. Trimming took off 0 bases at V and 0 bases at J, with 11 bases between the two ends. CDR3 DNA sequence: TGTGCCAGCAGCTTGGTACTAGTTTCTAGCACAGATACGCAGTATTTT. Protein sequence: CASSLVLVSSTDTQYF.

The CDR3 DNA reads as TGTGCCAGCAGCTCTCATGGTGGTAGCGAGACCCAGTACTTC. Residues: CASSSHGGSETQYF. The V call is TRBV7-9, the J call TRBJ2-5, with no clear D. CDR1 and CDR2 from the germline V gene are SEHNR and FQNEAQ (reference sequence). CDR3 length equals 14 residues. Trimming removed 4 bases from V and 5 bases from J, with 14 bases in between. Full variable domain (rest looked up from reference TRBV7-9 and TRBJ2-5): DTGVSQNPRHKITKRGQNVTFRCDPISEHNRLYWYRQTLGQGPEFLTYFQNEAQLEKSRLLSDRFSAERPKGSFSTLEIQRTEQGDSAMYLCASSSHGGSETQYFGPGTRLLVL.

This sequence joins TRBV6-1 and TRBJ2-7; TRBD1 might be the D (7 bases). The germline V and J ends were trimmed by 2 bases and 5 bases, with 22 bases remaining between them. The germline V gene has CDR1 MNHNS and CDR2 SASEGT. The CDR3 has 17 residues. In DNA form, the CDR3 reads TGTGCCAGCAGTGAAAGGAATTGGGACAGCGGGCCTCACGAGCAGTACTTC. Translated: CASSERNWDSGPHEQYF.

The gene calls are TRBV29-1 and TRBJ2-2, with 8 bases that match TRBD1. V dropped 0 bases and J dropped 8; count of bases not matched to a gene: 8. CDR1 SQVTM and CDR2 ANQGSEA come from the germline V gene. The CDR3 spans 15 residues. As DNA, the CDR3 is TGCAGCGTTGAAGACGGCTCGGACAGGGTGGGGGAGCTGTTTTTT. It translates to CSVEDGSDRVGELFF.

This chain uses TRBV11-2 with TRBJ2-7; perhaps TRBD2 as D (7 bases). The CDR3 is 13 amino acids. The germline V and J ends were trimmed by 2 bases and 7 bases, with 12 bases remaining between them. CDR1 and CDR2 from the germline V gene are SGHAT and FQNNGV. CDR3 nucleotides: TGTGCCAGCAGCTTAAGGGGGGGGACAGAGCAGTACTTC. Translating it yields CASSLRGGTEQYF. Based on the CDR3 plus reference TRBV11-2 and TRBJ2-7, the full variable domain is EAGVAQSPRYKIIEKRQSVAFWCNPISGHATLYWYQQILGQGPKLLIQFQNNGVVDDSQLPKDRFSAERLKGVDSTLKIQPAKLEDSAVYLCASSLRGGTEQYFGPGTRLTVT.